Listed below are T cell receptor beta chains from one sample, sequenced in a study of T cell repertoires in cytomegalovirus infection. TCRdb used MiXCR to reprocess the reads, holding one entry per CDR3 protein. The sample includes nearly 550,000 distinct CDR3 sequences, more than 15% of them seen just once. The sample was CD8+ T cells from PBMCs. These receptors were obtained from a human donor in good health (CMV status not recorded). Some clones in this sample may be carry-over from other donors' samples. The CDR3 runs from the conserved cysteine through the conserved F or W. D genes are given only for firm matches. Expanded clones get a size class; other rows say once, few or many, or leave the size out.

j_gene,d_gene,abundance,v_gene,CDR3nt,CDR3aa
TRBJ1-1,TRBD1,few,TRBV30,TGTGCCTGGAGTGACATACGACAGGGTGCCACTGAAGCTTTCTTT,CAWSDIRQGATEAFF
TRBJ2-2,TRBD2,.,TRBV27,TGTGCCAGCAGTCGGACTAGCGTGGCCACCGGGGAGCTGTTTTTT,CASSRTSVATGELFF
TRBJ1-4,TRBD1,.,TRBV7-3,TGTGCCAGCAGCTTAAGTGGGACAGCTAATGAAAAACTGTTTTTT,CASSLSGTANEKLFF
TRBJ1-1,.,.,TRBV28,TGTGCCAGCAGCCCGAGTAGGTGGGGCGTGGGCACTGAAGCTTTCTTT,CASSPSRWGVGTEAFF
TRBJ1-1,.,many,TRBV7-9,TGTGCCAGCAGCTTAGATTCCAGCTGGGGCACTGAAGCTTTCTTT,CASSLDSSWGTEAFF
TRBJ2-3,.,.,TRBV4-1,TGCGCCAGCAGCCGGGGACCGTCGGGAACAGATACGCAGTATTTT,CASSRGPSGTDTQYF
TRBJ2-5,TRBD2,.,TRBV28,TGTGCCAGCAGTCAACCTGAGCGGGGGATTCAAGAGACCCAGTACTTC,CASSQPERGIQETQYF
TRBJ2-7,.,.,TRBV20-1,TGCAGTGCTACCAACTACGAGCAGTACTTC,CSATNYEQYF
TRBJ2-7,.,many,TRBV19,TGTGCCAGTAGTATAGCCGGCGGGAACTCCTACGAGCAGTACTTC,CASSIAGGNSYEQYF
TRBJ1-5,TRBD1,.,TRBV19,TGTGCCAGTAGAACACTAGGAGGGGGCGGCCAGCCCCAGCATTTT,CASRTLGGGGQPQHF
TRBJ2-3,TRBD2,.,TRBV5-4,TGTGCCAGCAGCTCAGGACTGGCGGGGGACACAGATACGCAGTATTTT,CASSSGLAGDTDTQYF
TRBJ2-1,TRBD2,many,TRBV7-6,TGTGCCAGCAGCTTAAGGACTAGCGGGTTCTCCTACAATGAGCAGTTCTTC,CASSLRTSGFSYNEQFF
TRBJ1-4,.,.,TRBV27,TGTGCCAGCAGTCTGGGGACGGGGCAGTCGAAACTGTTTTTT,CASSLGTGQSKLFF
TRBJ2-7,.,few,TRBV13,TGTGCCAGCAGCTCCCACCCGCAGCAGTACTTC,CASSSHPQQYF
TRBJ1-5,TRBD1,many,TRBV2,TGTGCCACCAGGGAGCACAGGGGAGATCAGCCCCAGCATTTT,CATREHRGDQPQHF
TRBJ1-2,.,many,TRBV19,TGTGCCAGTAGAGGCGGGAACTATGGCTACACCTTC,CASRGGNYGYTF
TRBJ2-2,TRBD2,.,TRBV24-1,TGTGCCACCAGTGAACTTCCGACTAGCGGGAGAGCGAACACCGGGGAGCTGTTTTTT,CATSELPTSGRANTGELFF
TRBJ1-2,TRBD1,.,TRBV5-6,TGTGCCAGCAGCACAGGGGTTGGCTACACCTTC,CASSTGVGYTF
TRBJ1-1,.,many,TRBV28,TGTGCCAGCAGTATATCATGGAGGGGGGAAGCGGACACTGAAGCTTTCTTT,CASSISWRGEADTEAFF
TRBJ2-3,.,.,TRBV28,TGTGCCAGCAGTTTGGGCGCCTATTCCACAGATACGCAGTATTTT,CASSLGAYSTDTQYF
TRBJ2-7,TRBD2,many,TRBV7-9,TGTGCCAGCAGCTCTCCGAGGGCGGGGGGGCCCTACGAGCAGTACTTC,CASSSPRAGGPYEQYF
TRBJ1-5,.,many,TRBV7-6,TGTGCCAGCAGCTTAGGGGGGGGGAACAATCAGCCCCAGCATTTT,CASSLGGGNNQPQHF
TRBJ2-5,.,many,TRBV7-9,TGTGCCAGCAGCACCCGGGACGAACAGAGAGAGACCCAGTACTTC,CASSTRDEQRETQYF
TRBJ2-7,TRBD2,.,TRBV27,TGTGCCAGCAGTAGTCGACTAGCGGGAGAGGGCTACGAGCAGTACTTC,CASSSRLAGEGYEQYF
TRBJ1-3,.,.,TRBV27,TGTGCCAGCAGTTCGAAACCAGGGTCTGGAAACACCATATATTTT,CASSSKPGSGNTIYF
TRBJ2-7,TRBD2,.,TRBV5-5,TGTGCCAGCAGCTTGGCGGGAGGGACCCACGAGCAGTACTTC,CASSLAGGTHEQYF
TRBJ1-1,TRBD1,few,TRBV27,TGTGCCAGCAGTTTAATTGGTCAGGGGGCTTCTGAAGCTTTCTTT,CASSLIGQGASEAFF
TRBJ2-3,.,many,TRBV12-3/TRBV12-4,TGTGCCACGCGCGGCACAGATACGCAGTATTTT,CATRGTDTQYF
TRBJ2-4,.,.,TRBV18,TGTGCCAGCTCACCACCCTCAAGCGGGCTAAACATTCAGTACTTC,CASSPPSSGLNIQYF
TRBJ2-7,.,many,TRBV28,TGTGCCAGCAGTTTAGAGTCGGTAGGATACGAGCAGTACTTC,CASSLESVGYEQYF
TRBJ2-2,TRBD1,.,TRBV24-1,TGTGCCACCAGTGATCCTTGGGGACAGAGCACCGGGGAGCTGTTTTTT,CATSDPWGQSTGELFF
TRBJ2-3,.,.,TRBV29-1,TGCAGCGTTGTGAGTAGGGAACCAGATACGCAGTATTTT,CSVVSREPDTQYF
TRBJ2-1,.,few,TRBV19,TGTGCCAGTAGTATATCTGGCGGGACTGGCGATGAGCAGTTCTTC,CASSISGGTGDEQFF
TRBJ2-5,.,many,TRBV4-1,TGCGCCAGCAGCCCGGACTCCGGGGCAGAGACCCAGTACTTC,CASSPDSGAETQYF
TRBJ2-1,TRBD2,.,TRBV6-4,TGTGCCAGCAGTGACCTTGGCGGGGGGGGCTACAATGAGCAGTTCTTC,CASSDLGGGGYNEQFF
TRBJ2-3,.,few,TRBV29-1,TGCAGCGTTGATGGGCAGGGGTCAGATACGCAGTATTTT,CSVDGQGSDTQYF
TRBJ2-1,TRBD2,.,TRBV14,TGTGCCAGCAGCCAAGGAGCGGGAGTTTTGGTTGAGCAGTTCTTC,CASSQGAGVLVEQFF
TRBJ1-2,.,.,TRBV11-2,TGTGCCAGCAGCTCACCTTACAGAGCTAACTATGGCTACACCTTC,CASSSPYRANYGYTF
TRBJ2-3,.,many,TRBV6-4,TGTGCCAGCAGTGACTCGATGGACACAGATACGCAGTATTTT,CASSDSMDTDTQYF
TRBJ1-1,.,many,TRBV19,TGTGCCAGTAGTACCCACACCGGGGTCGGAGCTTTCTTT,CASSTHTGVGAFF
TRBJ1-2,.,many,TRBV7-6,TGTGCCAGCAGCTTAAACGGAAACTATGGCTACACCTTC,CASSLNGNYGYTF
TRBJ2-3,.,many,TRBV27,TGTGCCAGCAGCCCTGCGTCGGGGGAGCTCACAGATACGCAGTATTTT,CASSPASGELTDTQYF
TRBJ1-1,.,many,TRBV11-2,TGTGCCAGCAGCTTAGAGGGGGCGACGAACACTGAAGCTTTCTTT,CASSLEGATNTEAFF